Shown below are 9 T cell receptor beta chains from a single sample sequenced in a study of cytomegalovirus exposure and HLA in healthy donors. In the PCR, 60 Vbeta and 13 Jbeta primers were used. The repertoire was sequenced with immunoSEQ multiplex PCR; TCRdb's copy has only in-frame clones and lacks some. The sample lists over 150,000 clones, 76% occurring once. Sequencing was done on a sample of PBMCs. The receptors here all came from a man between 60 and 75 years old in good health and CMV-seronegative.

The chain couples TRBV6-1 to TRBJ1-5, with 9 bases matching TRBD1. This CDR3 region has 15 residues. Unmatched junction bases numbered 6, after V lost 2 bases and J lost 7 bases. Germline loops: CDR1 MNHNS, CDR2 SASEGT. In DNA form, the CDR3 reads TGTGCCAGCAGTGAATATGGGACAGGGTCCCAGCCCCAGCATTTT. Translation: CASSEYGTGSQPQHF.

A few counts support this clone. V usage is TRBV7-3 and J usage is TRBJ2-3, with TRBD2 matching 9 bases. Germline CDR1 SGHTA, CDR2 FQGTGA. This CDR3 spans 16 amino acids. J lost 2 bases, V lost 1 base, and 4 bases had no gene match. The CDR3 nucleotides are TGTGCCAGCAGCTTAAACGGCGGGGGGGTCACAGATACGCAGTATTTT. Its translation is CASSLNGGGVTDTQYF.

The V call is TRBV4-2, the J call TRBJ2-7, with 8 nucleotides matching TRBD1. The CDR3 totals 15 residues. CDR1 and CDR2 from the germline V gene are LGHNA and YNFKEQ. Trimming removed 1 base from V and 1 base from J; junction bases left unmatched: 3. CDR3 sequence (DNA): TGTGCCAGCAGCCAAGCTCAGGGGGCTTCCTACGAGCAGTACTTC. Amino acids: CASSQAQGASYEQYF.

This clone has a handful of counts. The gene calls are TRBV7-2 and TRBJ2-2, with D perhaps TRBD1 (7 bases). Per germline, CDR1 SGHTA and CDR2 FQGNSA. The V end was cut by 2 bases, the J end by 5 bases, with 21 bases between. CDR3 length equals 18 residues. The CDR3 DNA reads TGTGCCAGCAGCTTACGCCGTCGACAGGGAGGCCTAACCGGGGAGCTGTTTTTT. This sequence encodes CASSLRRRQGGLTGELFF.

V usage is TRBV27 and J usage is TRBJ2-2, with a tentative D call TRBD1 (6 bases). V lost 6 bases and J 1 base, leaving 15 bases between the germline ends. There are 16 residues in the CDR3. Germline V gene sequence: CDR1 MNHEY, CDR2 SMNVEV (reference sequence). As DNA, the CDR3 is TGTGCCAGCAGCACGCCACAGGGCTGGAACACCGGGGAGCTGTTTTTT. Its translation: CASSTPQGWNTGELFF.

The chain combines TRBV6-6 with TRBJ2-3, with 8 bases that match TRBD2. V shed 2 bases and J 3 bases; nucleotides not matched to a gene: 7. Germline CDR1 reads MNHNY; CDR2 reads SVGAGI (reference sequence). The CDR3 consists of 16 residues. DNA for the CDR3: TGTGCCAGCAGTTACCCGAGCGGGAGTAGGACAGATACGCAGTATTTT. Protein: CASSYPSGSRTDTQYF.

The rearrangement joins TRBV7-2 to TRBJ1-1; no definite D call. This CDR3 spans 14 amino acids. V dropped 6 bases and J dropped 1 base, with 12 bases sitting between them. Germline CDR1 and CDR2: SGHTA and FQGNSA. The CDR3 is CASRTLTGNTEAFF. The CDR3 nucleotides read TGTGCCAGCAGAACCCTTACGGGGAACACTGAAGCTTTCTTT.

This clone was counted only a few times. The chain combines TRBV4-3 with TRBJ2-2; D call uncertain. The CDR3 length is 15 residues. The ends were cut back, 2 bases at V and 4 bases at J, with 11 bases in the middle. In germline, CDR1 is LGHNA, CDR2 YSLEER. CDR3 bases: TGCGCCAGCAGCCAATGGAAATCAGGCACCGGGGAGCTGTTTTTT. Translation: CASSQWKSGTGELFF.

This clone has at least ten counts. V and J are TRBV30 and TRBJ1-2; unclear D gene. V gave up 0 bases and J gave up 5 bases, with 13 bases separating them. The CDR3 consists of 14 residues. The V gene's germline CDR1 is GTSNPN and CDR2 SVGIG (reference sequence). The CDR3 sequence is CAWSVRGSLYGYTF. As DNA, the CDR3 is TGTGCCTGGAGTGTTCGGGGAAGCCTTTATGGCTACACCTTC.